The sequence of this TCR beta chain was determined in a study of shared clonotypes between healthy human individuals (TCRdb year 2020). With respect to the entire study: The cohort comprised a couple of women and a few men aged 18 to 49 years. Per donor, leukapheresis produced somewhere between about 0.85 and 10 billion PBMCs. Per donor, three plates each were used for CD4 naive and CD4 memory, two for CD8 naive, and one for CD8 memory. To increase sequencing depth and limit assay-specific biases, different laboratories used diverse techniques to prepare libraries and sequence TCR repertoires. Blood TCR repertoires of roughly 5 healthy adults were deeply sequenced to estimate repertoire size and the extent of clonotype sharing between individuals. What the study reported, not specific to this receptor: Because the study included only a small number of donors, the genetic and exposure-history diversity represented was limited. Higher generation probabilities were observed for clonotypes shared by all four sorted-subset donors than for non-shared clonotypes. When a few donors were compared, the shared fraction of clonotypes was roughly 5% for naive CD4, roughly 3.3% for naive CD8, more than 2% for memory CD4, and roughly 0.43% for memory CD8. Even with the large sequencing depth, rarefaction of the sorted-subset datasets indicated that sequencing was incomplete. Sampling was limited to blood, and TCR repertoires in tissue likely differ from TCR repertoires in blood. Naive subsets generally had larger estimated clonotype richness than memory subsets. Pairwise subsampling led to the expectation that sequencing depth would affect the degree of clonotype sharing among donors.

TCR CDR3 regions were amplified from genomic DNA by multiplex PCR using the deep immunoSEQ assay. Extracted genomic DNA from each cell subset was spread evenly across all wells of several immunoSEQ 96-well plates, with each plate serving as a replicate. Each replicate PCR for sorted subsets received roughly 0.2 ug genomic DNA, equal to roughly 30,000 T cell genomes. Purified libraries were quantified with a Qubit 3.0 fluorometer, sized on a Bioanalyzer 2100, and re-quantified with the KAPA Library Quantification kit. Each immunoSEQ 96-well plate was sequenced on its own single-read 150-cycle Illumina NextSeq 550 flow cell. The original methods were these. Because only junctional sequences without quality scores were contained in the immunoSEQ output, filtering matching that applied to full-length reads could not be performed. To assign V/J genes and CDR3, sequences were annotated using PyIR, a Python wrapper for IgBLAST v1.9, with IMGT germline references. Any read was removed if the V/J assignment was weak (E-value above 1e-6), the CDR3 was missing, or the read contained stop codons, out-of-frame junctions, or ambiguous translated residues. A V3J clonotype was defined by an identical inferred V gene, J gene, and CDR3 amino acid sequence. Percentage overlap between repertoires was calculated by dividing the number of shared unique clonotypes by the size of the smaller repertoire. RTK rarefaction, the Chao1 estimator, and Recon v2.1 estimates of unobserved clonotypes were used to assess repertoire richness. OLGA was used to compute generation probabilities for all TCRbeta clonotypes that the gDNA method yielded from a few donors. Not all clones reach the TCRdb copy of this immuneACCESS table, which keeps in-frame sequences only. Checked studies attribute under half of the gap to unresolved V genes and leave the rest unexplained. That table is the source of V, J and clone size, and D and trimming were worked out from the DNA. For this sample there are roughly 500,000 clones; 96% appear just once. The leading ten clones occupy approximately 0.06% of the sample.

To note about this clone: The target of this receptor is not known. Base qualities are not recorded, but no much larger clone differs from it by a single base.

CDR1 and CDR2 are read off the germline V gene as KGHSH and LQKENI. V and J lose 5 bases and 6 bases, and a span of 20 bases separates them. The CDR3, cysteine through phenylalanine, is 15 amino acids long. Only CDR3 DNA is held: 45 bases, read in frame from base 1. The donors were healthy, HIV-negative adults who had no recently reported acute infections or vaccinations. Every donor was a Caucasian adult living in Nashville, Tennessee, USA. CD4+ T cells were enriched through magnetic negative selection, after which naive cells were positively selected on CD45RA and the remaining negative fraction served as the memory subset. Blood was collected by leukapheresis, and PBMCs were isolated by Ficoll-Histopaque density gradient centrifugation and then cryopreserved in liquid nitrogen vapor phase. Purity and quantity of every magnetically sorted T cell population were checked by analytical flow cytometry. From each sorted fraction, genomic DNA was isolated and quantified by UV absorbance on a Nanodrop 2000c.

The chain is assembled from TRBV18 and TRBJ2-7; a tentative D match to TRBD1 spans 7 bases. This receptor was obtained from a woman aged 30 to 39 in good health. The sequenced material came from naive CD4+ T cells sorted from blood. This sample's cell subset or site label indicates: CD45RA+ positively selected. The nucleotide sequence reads TGTGCCAGCTCATCGGGGGACAGCGTGGCGACCGAGCAGTACTTC. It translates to CASSSGDSVATEQYF. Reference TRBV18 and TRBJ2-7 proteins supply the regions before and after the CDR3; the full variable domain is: NAGVMQNPRHLVRRRGQEARLRCSPMKGHSHVYWYRQLPEEGLKFMVYLQKENIIDESGMPKERFSAEFPKEGPSILRIQQVVRGDSAAYFCASSSGDSVATEQYFGPGTRLTVT.